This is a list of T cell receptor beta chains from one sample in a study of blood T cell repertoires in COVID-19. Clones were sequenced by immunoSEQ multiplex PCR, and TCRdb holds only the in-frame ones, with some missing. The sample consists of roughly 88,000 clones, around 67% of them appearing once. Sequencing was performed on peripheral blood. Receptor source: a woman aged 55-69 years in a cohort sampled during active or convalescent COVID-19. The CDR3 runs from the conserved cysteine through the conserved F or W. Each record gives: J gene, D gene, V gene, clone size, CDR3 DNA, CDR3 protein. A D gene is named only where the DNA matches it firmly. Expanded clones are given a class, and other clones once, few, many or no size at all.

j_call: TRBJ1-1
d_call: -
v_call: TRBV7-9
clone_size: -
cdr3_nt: TGTGCCAGCAGCCTAAGCGGGGGGTGGGGCACTGAAGCTTTCTTT
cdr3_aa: CASSLSGGWGTEAFF

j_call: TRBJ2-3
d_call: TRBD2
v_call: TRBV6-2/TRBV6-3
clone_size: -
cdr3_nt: TGTGCCAGCAGTCTAGCGGGGGAGGTCACAGATACGCAGTATTTT
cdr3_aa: CASSLAGEVTDTQYF

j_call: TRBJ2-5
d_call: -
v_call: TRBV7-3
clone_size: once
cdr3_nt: TGTGCCAGCAGCTTCACCAGCCAAGAGACCCAGTACTTC
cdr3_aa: CASSFTSQETQYF

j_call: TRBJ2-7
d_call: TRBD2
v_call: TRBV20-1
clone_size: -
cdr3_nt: TGCAGTGCTAGTCTTAGCGGGGGGTACGAGCAGTACTTC
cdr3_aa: CSASLSGGYEQYF

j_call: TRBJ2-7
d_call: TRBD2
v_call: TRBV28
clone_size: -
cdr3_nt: TGTGCCAGCAGTTCTTATAGCGGGGGGGTTCGCGAGCAGTACTTC
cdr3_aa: CASSSYSGGVREQYF

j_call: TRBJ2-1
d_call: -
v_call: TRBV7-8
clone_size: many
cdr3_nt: TGTGCCAGCAGCCAGGGGACGGGAGACAATGAGCAGTTCTTC
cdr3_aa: CASSQGTGDNEQFF

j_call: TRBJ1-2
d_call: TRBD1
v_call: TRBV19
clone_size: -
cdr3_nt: TGTGCCAGTAGTCGAGGTAGGGCCACAGGGGCGGAAGAATACACCTTC
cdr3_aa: CASSRGRATGAEEYTF

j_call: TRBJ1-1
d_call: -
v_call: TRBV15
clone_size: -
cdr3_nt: TGTGCCACCAGCAGAGAGACGGCCTTCAGGGTGAGCACTGAAGCTTTCTTT
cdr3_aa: CATSRETAFRVSTEAFF

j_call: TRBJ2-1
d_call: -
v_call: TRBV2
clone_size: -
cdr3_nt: TGTGCCAGCAGTCGGACAGAAAGCTCCTACAATGAGCAGTTCTTC
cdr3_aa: CASSRTESSYNEQFF

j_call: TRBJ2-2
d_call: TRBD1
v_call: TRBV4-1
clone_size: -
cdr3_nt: TGCGCCAGCAGCCAGGACTGGGGGACAGGGGAGACCGGGGAGCTGTTTTTT
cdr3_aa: CASSQDWGTGETGELFF

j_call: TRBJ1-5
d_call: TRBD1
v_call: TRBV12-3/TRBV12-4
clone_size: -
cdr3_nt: TGTGCCAGCAATAGACAGGGCTTTCAGCCCCAGCATTTT
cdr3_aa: CASNRQGFQPQHF

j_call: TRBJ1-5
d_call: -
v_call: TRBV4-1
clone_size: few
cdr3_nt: TGCGCCAGCAGCCAAGAGGTGGGGGACGGGGGGGGTTATAGCAATCAGCCCCAGCATTTT
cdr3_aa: CASSQEVGDGGGYSNQPQHF

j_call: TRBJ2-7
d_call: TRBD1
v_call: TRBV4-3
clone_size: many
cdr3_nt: TGCGCCAGCAGCCAAGATATGGGACAGGGAGGCTACGAGCAGTACTTC
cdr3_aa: CASSQDMGQGGYEQYF

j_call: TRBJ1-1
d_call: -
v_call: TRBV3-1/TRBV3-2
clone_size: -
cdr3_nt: TGTGCCAGCAGTCTGAACCCGAGCAGGGGAAGGAACACTGAAGCTTTCTTT
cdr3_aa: CASSLNPSRGRNTEAFF

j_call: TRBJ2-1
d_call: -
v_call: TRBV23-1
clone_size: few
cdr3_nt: TGCGCCAGCAGTCAACGTGAACCACAGGGTTGGTTATCCAATGAGCAGTTCTTC
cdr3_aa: CASSQREPQGWLSNEQFF

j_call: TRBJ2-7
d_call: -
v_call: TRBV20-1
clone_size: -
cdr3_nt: TGCAGTGCTAGTAGGGACTTCTCCTACGAGCAGTACTTC
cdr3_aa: CSASRDFSYEQYF

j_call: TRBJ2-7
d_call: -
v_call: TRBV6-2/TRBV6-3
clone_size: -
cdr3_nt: TGTGCCAGCAGTTACGTCCGGGCAGGGACTTCCTACGAGCAGTACTTC
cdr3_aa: CASSYVRAGTSYEQYF

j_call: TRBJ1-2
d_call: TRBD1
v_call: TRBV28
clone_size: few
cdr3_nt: TGTGCCAGCAGAAGACAGGGGCCCTACTATGGCTACACCTTC
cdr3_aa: CASRRQGPYYGYTF

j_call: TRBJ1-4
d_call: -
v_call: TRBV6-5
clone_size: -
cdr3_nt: TGTGCCAGCAGTTGGACAGCCCGACAGGAAAAACTGTTTTTT
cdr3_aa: CASSWTARQEKLFF

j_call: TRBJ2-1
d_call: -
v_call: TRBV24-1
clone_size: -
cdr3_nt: TGTGCCACCAGTGAGGCCCCCACCCTGGGCAAAATCAATGAGCAGTTCTTC
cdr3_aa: CATSEAPTLGKINEQFF

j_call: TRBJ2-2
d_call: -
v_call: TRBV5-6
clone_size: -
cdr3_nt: TGTGCCAGCAGCTCCCTAACGGAGCTGTTTTTT
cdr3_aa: CASSSLTELFF

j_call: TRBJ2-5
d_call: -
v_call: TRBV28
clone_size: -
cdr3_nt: TGTGCCAGCAGTTACTCGGGAAGGAGGGAGACCCAGTACTTC
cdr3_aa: CASSYSGRRETQYF

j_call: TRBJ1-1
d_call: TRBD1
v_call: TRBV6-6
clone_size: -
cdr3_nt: TGTGCCAGCAGTTACCTGGGACAGGGGAACACTGAAGCTTTCTTT
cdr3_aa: CASSYLGQGNTEAFF

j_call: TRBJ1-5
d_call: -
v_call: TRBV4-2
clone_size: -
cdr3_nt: TGTGCCAGCAGCCCTAACCACGGCAGCGTAGTTTCCAATCAGCCCCAGCATTTT
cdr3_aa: CASSPNHGSVVSNQPQHF

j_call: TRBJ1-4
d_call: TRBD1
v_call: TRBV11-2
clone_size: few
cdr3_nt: TGTGCCAGCAGCTTAGATCTCGGACAGGGGGCTTCTTTAGGAGAAAAACTGTTTTTT
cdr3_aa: CASSLDLGQGASLGEKLFF

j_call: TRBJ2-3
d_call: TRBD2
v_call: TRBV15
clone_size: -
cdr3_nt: TGTGCCACCAGCAGAGATTTGGGGGGGTCAGATACGCAGTATTTT
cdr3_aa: CATSRDLGGSDTQYF

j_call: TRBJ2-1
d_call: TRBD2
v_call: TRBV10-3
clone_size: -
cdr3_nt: TGTGCCATCAAGGGTTCAGCGGGGGGGTTCTACAATGAGCAGTTCTTC
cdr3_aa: CAIKGSAGGFYNEQFF

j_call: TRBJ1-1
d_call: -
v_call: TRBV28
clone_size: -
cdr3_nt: TGTGCCACTGGGGGGGGGTGGACTGAAGCTTTCTTT
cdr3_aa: CATGGGWTEAFF

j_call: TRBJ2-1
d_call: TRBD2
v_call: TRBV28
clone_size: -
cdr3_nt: TGTGCCAGCAGTTTATTAGGCGGGGGAACCTACAATGAGCAGTTCTTC
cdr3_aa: CASSLLGGGTYNEQFF

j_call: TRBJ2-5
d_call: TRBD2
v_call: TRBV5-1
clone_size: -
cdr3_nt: TGCGCCAGCAGCCCCGGGACTAGCGGGGGGGCTTGGCAAGAGACCCAGTACTTC
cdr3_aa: CASSPGTSGGAWQETQYF

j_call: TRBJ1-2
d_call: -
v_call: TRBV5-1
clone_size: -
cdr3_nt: TGCGCCAGCAGCTCAACACAAGTGGGGCTGGGCAGGGTTAACTATGGCTACACCTTC
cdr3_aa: CASSSTQVGLGRVNYGYTF

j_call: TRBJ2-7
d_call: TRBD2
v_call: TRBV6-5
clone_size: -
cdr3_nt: TGTGCCAGCAGTTACGAGCGGGGGGGCCACGAGCAGTACTTC
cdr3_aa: CASSYERGGHEQYF

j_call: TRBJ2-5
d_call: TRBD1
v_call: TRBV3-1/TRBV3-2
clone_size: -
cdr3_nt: TGTGCCAGCAGCCAATCGGACAGGGCAGAGACCCAGTACTTC
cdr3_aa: CASSQSDRAETQYF

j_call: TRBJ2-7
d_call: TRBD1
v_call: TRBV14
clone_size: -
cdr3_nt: TGTGCCAGCAGCCGGACAGGGATGTGGTACGAGCAGTACTTC
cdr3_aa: CASSRTGMWYEQYF

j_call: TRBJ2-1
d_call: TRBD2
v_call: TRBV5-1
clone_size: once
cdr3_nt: TGCGCCAGCAGCTTGGCTAGCGGGGTAGGGGGTGAGCAGTTCTTC
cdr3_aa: CASSLASGVGGEQFF

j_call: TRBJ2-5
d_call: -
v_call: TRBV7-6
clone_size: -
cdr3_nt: TGTGCCAGCAGCTTAGCTCACACAAACCTAGAGACCCAGTACTTC
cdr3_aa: CASSLAHTNLETQYF

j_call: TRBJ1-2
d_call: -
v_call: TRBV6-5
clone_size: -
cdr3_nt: TGTGCCAGCAGTTCGGCCGGGGGCTATGGCTACACCTTC
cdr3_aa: CASSSAGGYGYTF

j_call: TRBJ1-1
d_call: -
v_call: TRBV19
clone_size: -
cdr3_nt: TGTGCCAGTATTAATGGGGGGGACACGAGGAACACTGAAGCTTTCTTT
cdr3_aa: CASINGGDTRNTEAFF

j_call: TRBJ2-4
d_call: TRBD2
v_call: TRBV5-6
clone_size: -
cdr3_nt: TGTGCCAGCAGCCGCGCCACTAGCGGGGGTTACGTCAAAAACATTCAGTACTTC
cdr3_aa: CASSRATSGGYVKNIQYF

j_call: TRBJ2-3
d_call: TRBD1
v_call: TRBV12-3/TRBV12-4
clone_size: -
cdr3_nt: TGTGCCAGCAGTTTTAGGGGGCGAGATACGCAGTATTTT
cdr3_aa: CASSFRGRDTQYF

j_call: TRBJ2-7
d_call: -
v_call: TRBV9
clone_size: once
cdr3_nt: TGTGCCAGCAGCCCTCGTGGGGCAACCTACGAGCAGTACTTC
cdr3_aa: CASSPRGATYEQYF

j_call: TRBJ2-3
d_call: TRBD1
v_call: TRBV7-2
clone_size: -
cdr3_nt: TGTGCCAGCAGCTTCGGACAGGCGACAGATACGCAGTATTTT
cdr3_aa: CASSFGQATDTQYF

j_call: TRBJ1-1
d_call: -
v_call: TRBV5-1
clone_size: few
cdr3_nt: TGCGCCAGCAGCTTCGGGGGGCTGAACACTGAAGCTTTCTTT
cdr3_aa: CASSFGGLNTEAFF